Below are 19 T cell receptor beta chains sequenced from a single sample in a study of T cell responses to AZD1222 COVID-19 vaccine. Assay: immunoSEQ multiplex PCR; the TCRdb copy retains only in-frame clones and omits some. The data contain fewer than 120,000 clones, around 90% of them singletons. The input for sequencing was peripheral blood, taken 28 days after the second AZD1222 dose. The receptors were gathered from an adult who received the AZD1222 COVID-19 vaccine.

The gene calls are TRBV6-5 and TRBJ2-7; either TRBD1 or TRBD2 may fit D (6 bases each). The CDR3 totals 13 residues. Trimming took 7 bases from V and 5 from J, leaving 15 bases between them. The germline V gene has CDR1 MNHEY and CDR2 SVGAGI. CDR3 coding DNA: TGTGCCAGCAAACTACAGGGAGGCAACGAGCAGTACTTC. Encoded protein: CASKLQGGNEQYF.

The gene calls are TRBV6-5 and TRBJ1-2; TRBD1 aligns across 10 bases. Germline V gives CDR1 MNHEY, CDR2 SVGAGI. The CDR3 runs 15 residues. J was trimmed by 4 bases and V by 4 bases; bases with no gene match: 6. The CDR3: CASSSATGGVYGYTF. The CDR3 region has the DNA TGTGCCAGCAGTTCCGCGACAGGGGGCGTCTATGGCTACACCTTC.

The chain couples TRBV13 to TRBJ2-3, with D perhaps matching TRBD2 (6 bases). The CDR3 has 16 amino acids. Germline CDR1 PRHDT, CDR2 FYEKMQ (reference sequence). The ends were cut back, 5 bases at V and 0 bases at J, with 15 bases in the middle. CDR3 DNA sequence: TGTGCCAGCAGCAACCCTAGCGAGACTAGCACAGATACGCAGTATTTT. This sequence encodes CASSNPSETSTDTQYF.

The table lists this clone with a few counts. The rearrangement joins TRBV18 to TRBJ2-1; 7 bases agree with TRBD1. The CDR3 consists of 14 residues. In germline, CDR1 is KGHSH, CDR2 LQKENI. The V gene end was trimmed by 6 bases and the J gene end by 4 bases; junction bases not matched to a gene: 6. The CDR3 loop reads CASSPGTAYNEQFF. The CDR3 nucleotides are TGTGCCAGCTCTCCCGGGACAGCATACAATGAGCAGTTCTTC.

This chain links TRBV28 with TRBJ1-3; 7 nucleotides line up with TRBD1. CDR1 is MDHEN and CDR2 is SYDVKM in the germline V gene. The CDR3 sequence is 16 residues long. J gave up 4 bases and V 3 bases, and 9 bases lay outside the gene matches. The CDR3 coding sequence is TGTGCCAGCAGTTTTAACAGGGGAGGACGAGGAAACACCATATATTTT. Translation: CASSFNRGGRGNTIYF.

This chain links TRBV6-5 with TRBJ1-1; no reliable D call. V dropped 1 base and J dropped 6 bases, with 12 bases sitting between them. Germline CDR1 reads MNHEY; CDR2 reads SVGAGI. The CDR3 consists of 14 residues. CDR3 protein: CASSYYREGAEAFF. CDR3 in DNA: TGTGCCAGCAGTTACTACCGGGAGGGAGCTGAAGCTTTCTTT.

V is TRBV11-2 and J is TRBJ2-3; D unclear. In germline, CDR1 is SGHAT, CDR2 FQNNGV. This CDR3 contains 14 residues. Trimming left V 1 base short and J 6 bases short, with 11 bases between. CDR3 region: CASSLGTPRDTQYF. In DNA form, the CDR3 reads TGTGCCAGCAGCTTAGGGACCCCGCGGGATACGCAGTATTTT.

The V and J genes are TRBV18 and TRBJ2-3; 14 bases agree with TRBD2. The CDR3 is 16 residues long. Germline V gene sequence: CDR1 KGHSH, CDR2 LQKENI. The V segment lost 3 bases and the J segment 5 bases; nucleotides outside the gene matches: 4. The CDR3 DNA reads TGTGCCAGCTCACCGGGACTAGCGGGAGATCAAGATACGCAGTATTTT. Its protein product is CASSPGLAGDQDTQYF.

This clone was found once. The DNA for the CDR3 is TGTGCCAGCAGCCGCGGACAGGGGAGCACCATATATTTT. Residues: CASSRGQGSTIYF. The J gene is TRBJ1-3, the V gene TRBV7-9; 9 bases line up with TRBD1. Germline V gene lookup returns CDR1 SEHNR and CDR2 FQNEAQ (reference sequence). CDR3 length: 13 residues. V lost 5 bases and J lost 9; bases outside the gene matches: 5. The full variable domain, its missing parts supplied by reference TRBV7-9 and TRBJ1-3, is DTGVSQNPRHKITKRGQNVTFRCDPISEHNRLYWYRQTLGQGPEFLTYFQNEAQLEKSRLLSDRFSAERPKGSFSTLEIQRTEQGDSAMYLCASSRGQGSTIYFGEGSWLTVV.

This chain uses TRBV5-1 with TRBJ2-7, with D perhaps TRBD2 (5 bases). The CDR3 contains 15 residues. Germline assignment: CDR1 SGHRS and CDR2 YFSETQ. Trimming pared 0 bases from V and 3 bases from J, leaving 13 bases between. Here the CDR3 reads CASSLDPGRGYEQYF. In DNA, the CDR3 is TGCGCCAGCAGCTTGGATCCTGGACGGGGCTACGAGCAGTACTTC.

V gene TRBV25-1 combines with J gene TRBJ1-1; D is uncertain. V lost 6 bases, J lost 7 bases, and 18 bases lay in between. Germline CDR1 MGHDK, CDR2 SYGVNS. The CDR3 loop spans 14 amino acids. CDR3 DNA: TGTGCCAGCAGCCCTCGAGACAAGAGGATTGAAGCTTTCTTT. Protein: CASSPRDKRIEAFF. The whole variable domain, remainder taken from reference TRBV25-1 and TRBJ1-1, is EADIYQTPRYLVIGTGKKITLECSQTMGHDKMYWYQQDPGMELHLIHYSYGVNSTEKGDLSSESTVSRIRTEHFPLTLESARPSHTSQYLCASSPRDKRIEAFFGQGTRLTVV.

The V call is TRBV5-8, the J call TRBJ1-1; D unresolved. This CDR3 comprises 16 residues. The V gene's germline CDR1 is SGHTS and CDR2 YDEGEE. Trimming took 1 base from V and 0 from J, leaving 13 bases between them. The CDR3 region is CASSLRGTGLNTEAFF. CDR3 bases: TGTGCCAGCAGCTTGCGGGGTACGGGTTTGAACACTGAAGCTTTCTTT.

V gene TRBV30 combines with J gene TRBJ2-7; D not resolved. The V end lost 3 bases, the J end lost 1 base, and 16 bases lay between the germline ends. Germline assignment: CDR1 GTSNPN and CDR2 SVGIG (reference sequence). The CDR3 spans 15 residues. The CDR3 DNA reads TGTGCCTGGAGAGATGCCGGGCGTCCGTCCTACGAGCAGTACTTC. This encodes CAWRDAGRPSYEQYF.

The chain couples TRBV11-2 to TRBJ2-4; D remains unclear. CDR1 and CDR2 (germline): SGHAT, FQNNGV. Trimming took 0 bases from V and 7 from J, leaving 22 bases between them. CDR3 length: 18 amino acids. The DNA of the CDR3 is TGTGCCAGCAGCTTAGATAATATTATGGTAGGATGGGGTAACATTCAGTACTTC. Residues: CASSLDNIMVGWGNIQYF.

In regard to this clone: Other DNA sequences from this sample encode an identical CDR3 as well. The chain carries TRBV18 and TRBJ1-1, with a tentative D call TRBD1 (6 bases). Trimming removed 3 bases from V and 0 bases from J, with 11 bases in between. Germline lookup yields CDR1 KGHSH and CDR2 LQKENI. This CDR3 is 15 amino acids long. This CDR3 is CASSPRQAVNTEAFF. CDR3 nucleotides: TGTGCCAGCTCACCTAGACAGGCAGTGAACACTGAAGCTTTCTTT.

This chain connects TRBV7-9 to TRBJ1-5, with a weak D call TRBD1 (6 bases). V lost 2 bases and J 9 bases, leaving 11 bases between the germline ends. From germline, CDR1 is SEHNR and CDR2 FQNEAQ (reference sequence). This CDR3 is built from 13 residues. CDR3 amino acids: CASSLRGDRPQHF. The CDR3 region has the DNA TGTGCCAGCAGCTTAAGGGGGGATAGGCCCCAGCATTTT. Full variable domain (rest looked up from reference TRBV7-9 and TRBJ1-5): DTGVSQNPRHKITKRGQNVTFRCDPISEHNRLYWYRQTLGQGPEFLTYFQNEAQLEKSRLLSDRFSAERPKGSFSTLEIQRTEQGDSAMYLCASSLRGDRPQHFGDGTRLSIL.

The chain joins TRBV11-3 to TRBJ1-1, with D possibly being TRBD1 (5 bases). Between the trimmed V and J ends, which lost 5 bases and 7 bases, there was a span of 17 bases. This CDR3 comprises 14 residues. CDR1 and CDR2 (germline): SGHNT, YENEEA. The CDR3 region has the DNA TGTGCCAGCAGCCCGAGGGTACAGGTCGGTGAAGCTTTCTTT. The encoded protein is CASSPRVQVGEAFF.

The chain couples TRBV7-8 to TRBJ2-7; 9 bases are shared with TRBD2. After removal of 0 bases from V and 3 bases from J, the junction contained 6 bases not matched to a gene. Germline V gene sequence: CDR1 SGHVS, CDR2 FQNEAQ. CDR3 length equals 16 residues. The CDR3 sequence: CASSLAGREGLYEQYF. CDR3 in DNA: TGTGCCAGCAGCTTAGCTGGGCGGGAGGGCCTCTACGAGCAGTACTTC.

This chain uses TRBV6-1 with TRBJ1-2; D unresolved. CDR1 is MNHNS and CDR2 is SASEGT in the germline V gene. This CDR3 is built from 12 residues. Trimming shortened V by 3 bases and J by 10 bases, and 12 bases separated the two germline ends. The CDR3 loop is CASSDGLTAYTF. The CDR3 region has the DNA TGTGCCAGCAGTGACGGCCTTACCGCCTACACCTTC.